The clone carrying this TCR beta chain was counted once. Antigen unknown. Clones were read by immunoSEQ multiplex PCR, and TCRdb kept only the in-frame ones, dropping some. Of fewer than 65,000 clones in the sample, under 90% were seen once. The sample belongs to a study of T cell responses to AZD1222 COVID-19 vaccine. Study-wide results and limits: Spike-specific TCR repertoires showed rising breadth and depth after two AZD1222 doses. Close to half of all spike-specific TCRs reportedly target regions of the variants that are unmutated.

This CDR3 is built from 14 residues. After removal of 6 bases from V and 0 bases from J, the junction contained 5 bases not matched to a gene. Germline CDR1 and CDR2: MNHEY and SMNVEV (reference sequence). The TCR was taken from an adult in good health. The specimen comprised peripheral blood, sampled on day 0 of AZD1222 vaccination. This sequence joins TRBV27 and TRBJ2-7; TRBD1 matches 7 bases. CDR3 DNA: TGTGCCAGCAGCCCGGGGACAGTCTCCTACGAGCAGTACTTC. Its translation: CASSPGTVSYEQYF.